This TCR beta chain was obtained from a study of beta chain features in type 1 diabetes (dated by TCRdb to between 2017 and 2018). Background for the entire study: Mean age, gender distribution, total cell number and subset yield were not different between patients and healthy donors. In the study, recently diagnosed type 1 diabetes patients and matched healthy donors were compared on the TCRB repertoires of their sorted circulating CD4+ T cell subsets. Regulatory and stem cell-like memory subsets were obtained from only 8 patients and about 8 healthy donors, while naive and central memory subsets were obtained from all 30 or so donors. A total of some 100,000,000 sorted cells were examined across all samples, and a strong correlation was observed between cell number per subset and RNA yield. What the work shows at the level of the full study, not this receptor alone: Because cDNA was sequenced instead of genomic DNA, activated cells with high expression could be over-represented, although the groups did not differ in activation or CD3 levels. Because small numbers of individuals were included in the HLA sub-analyses, any influence of HLA type on TCRB rearrangement was left unresolved. Naive, central memory and regulatory TCRB repertoires appeared to be more similar among patients than among healthy donors. At VDJ recombination sites, patients with type 1 diabetes made fewer insertions and deleted more nucleotides, a pattern implying thymic rearrangement abnormalities. A moderate but significant shortening of TCRB CDR3 length was observed in type 1 diabetes patients in all four CD4+ subsets. PCR might favor shorter templates, but patient and control samples were amplified and corrected together, so any skew would affect both groups equally.

The germline V gene provides CDR1 KGHSH and CDR2 LQKENI. The CDR3 sequence holds 15 residues, the cysteine and phenylalanine included. Of all the DNA, just the CDR3 is kept, 45 bases in frame from base 1. The germline V and J ends show losses of 5 bases and 2 bases respectively, and no gene match explains 3 bases of the junction. On this clone: It lacks a known antigen. Base qualities were left out, and no much larger clone turns up one base away.

A single peripheral blood draw of approximately 100 mL on average was collected from each donor into heparinised tubes. A BD FACSAria II and a panel including CD45RO, CCR7, CD25, CD127, CD95 and CD27 were used to sort naive, central memory, regulatory and stem cell-like memory CD4+ T cells. A purity above 95% was achieved for all sorted populations. PBMCs were separated immediately by Lymphoprep density gradient centrifugation and were stained directly, without being cultured. So that batch effects would be minimized, each experiment stained and sorted samples in pairs, pairing one healthy donor with one patient. All of the isolated RNA was reverse transcribed with the High Capacity cDNA Reverse Transcription Kit, so expressed TCRB transcripts were sequenced. Deep immunoSEQ sequencing was applied to naive, central memory and regulatory T cell samples, giving an average of around 3.4 million total reads per sample. After sorted cells were lysed in RLT buffer, RNA was extracted with DNase-treated RNeasy Micro or Mini kits, with the choice depending on cell number. To prevent cross-contamination, every cell subset was processed on its own, while patient and healthy donor samples were processed together. The immunoSEQ multiplex PCR was used to amplify TCRB sequences from cDNA, yielding 87-bp fragments that span the CDR3 region. Sequencing of the amplicons was performed on the Illumina HiSeq platform. On the study's bioinformatics: PCR bias was corrected computationally using synthetic template baselines, and reads within Hamming distance 2 were collapsed, with unmergeable singletons discarded. Reads were aligned against IMGT to assign V, D and J genes, CDR3 length and insertions or deletions at six rearrangement sites. Clonotype counts were normalized to sorted cell number within each subset before computing true diversity and Gini coefficients with the tcR R package. The overlap coefficient, calculated on TCRB nucleotide sequences, was used to measure repertoire sharing. Out-of-frame TCRB sequences from naive cells were analyzed to stand in for the pre-selection repertoire. In TCRdb, the immuneACCESS table is reduced to in-frame sequences with V and J assigned. These tables do not hold every clone; where another copy was compared, an unresolved V gene accounts for under half, and the others remain unexplained. That table gives V, J and clone size, and the DNA gave D and trimming. The sample profile shows some 250,000 clones; about a tenth of them were found once. The ten largest account for roughly 0.017% of the sample.

The chain is encoded by TRBV18 joined to TRBJ2-6; 7 of the junction bases match TRBD1. The sequenced sample was naive CD4+ T cells from blood. The cell subset or site label on this specimen signifies: true naive CD4+ T cells. The TCR comes from a man aged 25-45 years with type 1 diabetes. Read as DNA, the sequence is TGTGCCAGCTCAGCGACAGGGACTGGGGCCAACGTCCTGACTTTC. It is translated as CASSATGTGANVLTF.